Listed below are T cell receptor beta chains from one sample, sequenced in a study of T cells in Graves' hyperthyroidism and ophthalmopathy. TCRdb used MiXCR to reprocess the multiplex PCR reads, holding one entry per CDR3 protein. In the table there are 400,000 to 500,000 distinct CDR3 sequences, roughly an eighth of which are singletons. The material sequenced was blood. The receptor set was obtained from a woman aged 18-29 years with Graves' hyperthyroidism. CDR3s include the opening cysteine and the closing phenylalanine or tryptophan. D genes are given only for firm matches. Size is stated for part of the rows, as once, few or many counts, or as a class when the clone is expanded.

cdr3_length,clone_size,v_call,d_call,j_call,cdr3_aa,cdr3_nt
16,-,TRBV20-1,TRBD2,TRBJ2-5,CSARLAGAMFDETQYF,TGCAGTGCTAGGCTAGCGGGAGCCATGTTCGACGAGACCCAGTACTTC
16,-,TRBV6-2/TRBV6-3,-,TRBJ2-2,CASSYLVGSVTGELFF,TGTGCCAGCAGTTACTTGGTCGGGAGTGTCACCGGGGAGCTGTTTTTT
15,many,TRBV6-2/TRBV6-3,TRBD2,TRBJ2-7,CASSYPSGSSYEQYF,TGTGCCAGCAGTTACCCTAGCGGAAGTTCCTACGAGCAGTACTTC
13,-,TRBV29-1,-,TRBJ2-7,CSVESASSYEQYF,TGCAGCGTTGAGTCAGCCTCCAGCTACGAGCAGTACTTC
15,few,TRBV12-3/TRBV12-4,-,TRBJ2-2,CASSLESGSGGELFF,TGTGCCAGCAGTTTAGAATCGGGGAGTGGCGGGGAGCTGTTTTTT
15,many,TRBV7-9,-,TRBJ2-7,CASNSVERSAYEQYF,TGTGCCAGCAACTCAGTGGAGCGGTCTGCCTACGAGCAGTACTTC
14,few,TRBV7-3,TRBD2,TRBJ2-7,CASSRGLGDYEQYF,TGTGCCAGCAGCAGGGGACTAGGGGATTACGAGCAGTACTTC
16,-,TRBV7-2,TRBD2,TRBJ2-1,CASSSDGTSGSYEQFF,TGTGCCAGCAGCTCCGACGGGACTAGCGGGAGCTATGAGCAGTTCTTC
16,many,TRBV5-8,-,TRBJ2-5,CASSGGLVRGQETQYF,TGTGCCAGCAGCGGGGGGCTAGTGCGTGGGCAAGAGACCCAGTACTTC
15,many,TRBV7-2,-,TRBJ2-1,CASKLTAFSYNEQFF,TGTGCCAGCAAACTGACAGCATTCTCCTACAATGAGCAGTTCTTC
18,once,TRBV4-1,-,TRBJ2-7,CASSPLGDSMADSYEQYF,TGCGCCAGCAGCCCCCTTGGCGACTCCATGGCGGATAGCTACGAGCAGTACTTC
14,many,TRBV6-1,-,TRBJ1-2,CASSTHRTAYGYTF,TGTGCCAGCAGTACCCACCGGACGGCCTATGGCTACACCTTC
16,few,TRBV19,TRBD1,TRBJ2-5,CASSPGTELYQETQYF,TGTGCCAGTAGTCCGGGGACAGAGCTTTATCAAGAGACCCAGTACTTC
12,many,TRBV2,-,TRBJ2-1,CASSENRYEQFF,TGTGCCAGCAGTGAAAACCGATATGAGCAGTTCTTC
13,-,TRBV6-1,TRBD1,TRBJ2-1,CARSPGTGNEQFF,TGTGCCCGCAGCCCCGGGACAGGCAATGAGCAGTTCTTC
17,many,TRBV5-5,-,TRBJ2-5,CASSLAGIARWGETQYF,TGTGCCAGCAGCTTGGCCGGGATAGCGCGATGGGGGGAGACCCAGTACTTC
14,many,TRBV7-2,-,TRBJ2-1,CASSPDRSYNEQFF,TGTGCCAGCAGCCCAGACAGGTCCTACAATGAGCAGTTCTTC
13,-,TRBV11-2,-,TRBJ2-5,CASSRTFQETQYF,TGTGCCAGCAGCCGTACTTTTCAAGAGACCCAGTACTTC
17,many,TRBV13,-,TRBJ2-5,CASSPGGDSTYQETQYF,TGTGCCAGCAGCCCCGGGGGAGACAGCACCTACCAAGAGACCCAGTACTTC
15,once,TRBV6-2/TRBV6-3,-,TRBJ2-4,CASSYARLGKNIQYF,TGTGCCAGCAGTTACGCGCGGTTGGGCAAAAACATTCAGTACTTC
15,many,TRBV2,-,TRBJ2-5,CASSPSWAGQETQYF,TGTGCCAGCAGTCCCTCTTGGGCAGGACAAGAGACCCAGTACTTC
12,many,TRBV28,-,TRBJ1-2,CASGNRNYGYTF,TGTGCCAGCGGGAACAGAAACTATGGCTACACCTTC
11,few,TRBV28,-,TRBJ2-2,CASSRLGELFF,TGTGCCAGCAGCCGTCTCGGGGAGCTGTTTTTT
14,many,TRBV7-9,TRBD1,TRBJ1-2,CASSSTGGYYGYTF,TGTGCCAGCAGCTCGACAGGGGGCTACTATGGCTACACCTTC
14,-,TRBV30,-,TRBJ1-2,CAWSVGSGSYGYTF,TGTGCCTGGAGTGTAGGGTCAGGTTCTTATGGCTACACCTTC
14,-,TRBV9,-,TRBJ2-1,CASSPGGRWNEQFF,TGTGCCAGCAGCCCCGGAGGGAGGTGGAATGAGCAGTTCTTC
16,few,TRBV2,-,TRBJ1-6,CASSNGQSSYNSPLHF,TGTGCCAGCAGTAACGGACAGAGCTCCTATAATTCACCCCTCCACTTT
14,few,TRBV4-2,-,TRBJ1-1,CASSQGNRGTEALF,TGTGCCAGCAGCCAGGGGAACCGGGGCACTGAAGCTCTCTTT
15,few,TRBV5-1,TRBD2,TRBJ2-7,CASSILAASSYEQYF,TGCGCCAGCAGCATACTAGCGGCTAGCTCCTACGAGCAGTACTTC
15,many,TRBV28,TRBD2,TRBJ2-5,CASSSLAGGGETQYF,TGTGCCAGCAGTTCTCTAGCGGGAGGTGGGGAGACCCAGTACTTC
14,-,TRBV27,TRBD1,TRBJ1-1,CASRGRGGWAEAFF,TGTGCCAGCAGGGGCAGGGGGGGTTGGGCTGAAGCTTTCTTT
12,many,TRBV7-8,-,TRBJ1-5,CASSPFDQPQHF,TGTGCCAGCAGCCCTTTCGATCAGCCCCAGCATTTT
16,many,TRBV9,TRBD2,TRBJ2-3,CASSVGLAGVGDTQYF,TGTGCCAGCAGCGTAGGTCTAGCGGGAGTAGGAGATACGCAGTATTTT
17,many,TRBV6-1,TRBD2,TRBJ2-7,CASSEATSGFYTYEQYF,TGTGCCAGCAGTGAAGCGACTAGCGGGTTCTACACCTACGAGCAGTACTTC
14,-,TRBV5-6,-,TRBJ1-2,CASSLSGSRYGYTF,TGTGCCAGCAGCTTGTCCGGATCGAGGTATGGCTACACCTTC
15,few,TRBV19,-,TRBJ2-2,CASSIGRETAGELFF,TGTGCCAGTAGTATAGGCAGGGAGACCGCCGGGGAGCTGTTTTTT
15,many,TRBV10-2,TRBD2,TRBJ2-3,CASSWTSGNTDTQYF,TGCGCCAGCAGTTGGACTAGCGGGAACACAGATACGCAGTATTTT
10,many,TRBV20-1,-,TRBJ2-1,CSARRTEQFF,TGCAGTGCTAGAAGGACTGAGCAGTTCTTC
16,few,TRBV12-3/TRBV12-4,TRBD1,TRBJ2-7,CASSPGGTGSLYEQYF,TGTGCCAGCAGCCCGGGCGGGACAGGGTCACTCTACGAGCAGTACTTC
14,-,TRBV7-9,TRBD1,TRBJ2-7,CASSLMGQEYEQYF,TGTGCCAGCAGCTTAATGGGACAGGAGTACGAGCAGTACTTC
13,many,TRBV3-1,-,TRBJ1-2,CASSPFGQHGYTF,TGTGCCAGCAGCCCCTTCGGACAGCATGGCTACACCTTC
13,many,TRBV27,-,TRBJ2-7,CASGIRGPYEQYF,TGTGCCAGCGGAATCAGGGGACCCTACGAGCAGTACTTC
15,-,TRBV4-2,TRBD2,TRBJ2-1,CASSRGDGRGNEQFF,TGTGCCAGCAGCCGTGGGGACGGGAGGGGAAATGAGCAGTTCTTC
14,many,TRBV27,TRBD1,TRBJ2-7,CASSLIPGGDEQYF,TGTGCCAGCAGTTTAATCCCAGGGGGCGACGAGCAGTACTTC
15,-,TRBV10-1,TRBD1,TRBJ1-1,CASSESILKGAGAFF,TGCGCCAGCAGTGAGTCGATCTTGAAGGGGGCCGGAGCTTTCTTT
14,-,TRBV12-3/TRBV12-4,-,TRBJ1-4,CASSRETASEKLFF,TGTGCCAGCAGTCGCGAGACAGCATCGGAAAAACTGTTTTTT
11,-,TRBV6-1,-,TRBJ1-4,CASMGLEKLFF,TGTGCCAGCATGGGCCTTGAAAAACTGTTTTTT
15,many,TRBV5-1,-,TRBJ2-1,CASSLGESSYNEQFF,TGCGCCAGCAGCTTAGGGGAGAGCTCCTACAATGAGCAGTTCTTC
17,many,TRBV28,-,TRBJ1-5,CASSFWARALGNQPQHF,TGTGCCAGCAGTTTCTGGGCGAGGGCGCTGGGCAATCAGCCCCAGCATTTT
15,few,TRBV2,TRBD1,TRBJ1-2,CASSELRQGETGYTF,TGTGCCAGCAGTGAGCTTAGACAGGGGGAAACAGGCTACACCTTC
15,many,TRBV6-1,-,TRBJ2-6,CASSEVRGGANVLTF,TGTGCCAGCAGTGAAGTCCGGGGCGGGGCCAACGTCCTGACTTTC
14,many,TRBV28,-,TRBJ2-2,CAILSTGNTGELFF,TGTGCCATCCTTTCGACAGGGAACACCGGGGAGCTGTTTTTT
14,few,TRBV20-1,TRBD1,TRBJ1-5,CSAYGQGVNQPQHF,TGCAGTGCTTACGGACAGGGGGTGAATCAGCCCCAGCATTTT
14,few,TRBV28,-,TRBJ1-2,CASSFGRPPYGYTF,TGTGCCAGCAGTTTTGGCAGGCCTCCCTATGGCTACACCTTC
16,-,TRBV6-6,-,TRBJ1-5,CASSYAETYSNQPQHF,TGTGCCAGCAGTTACGCAGAGACTTATAGCAATCAGCCCCAGCATTTT
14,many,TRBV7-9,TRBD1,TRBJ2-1,CASTGDRAYNEQFF,TGTGCCAGCACTGGGGACAGGGCGTACAATGAGCAGTTCTTC
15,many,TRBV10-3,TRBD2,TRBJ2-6,CAISSAGAGANVLTF,TGTGCCATCAGTTCAGCGGGAGCTGGGGCCAACGTCCTGACTTTC